The entry below describes one T cell receptor (beta chain). The target antigen is unknown. Clones were sequenced by immunoSEQ multiplex PCR, and TCRdb holds only the in-frame ones, with some missing. The table records approximately 84,000 clones, 89% of them present only once. This record belongs to a study of OX40 agonist ivuxolimab in advanced cancers. The cohort excluded patients with autoimmune disease history or systemic immunosuppression. On cycle 4 day 1 and cycle 7 day 1, as well as at baseline, blood was sampled. General observations from the study: Clonal expansion by week 6 occurred in CD4+ and CD8+ blood T cells (at 0.1 to 3.0 mg/kg). Determination of antigen specificity was not performed for the expanded peripheral T cells.

The receptor was isolated from an adult with an advanced solid tumor such as melanoma, head and neck, liver or kidney cancer. Sequenced here: CD4+ or CD8+ T cells sorted from blood, sampled in a trial of the OX40 agonist ivuxolimab.

CDR3 DNA: TGTGCCAGCAGTCCTCGACAGGGTATCGGCTACAATGAGCAGTTCTTC. This sequence encodes CASSPRQGIGYNEQFF. V is TRBV27 and J is TRBJ2-1, with 7 bases matching TRBD1. Unmatched junction bases numbered 10, after V lost 5 bases and J lost 3 bases. Germline CDR1 MNHEY, CDR2 SMNVEV (reference sequence). The CDR3 is made up of 16 amino acids.